The T cell receptor beta chain under discussion was sequenced for a study of PD-L1 blockade in urothelial cancer. Across the whole study: Beginning at some point between 2012 and 2014, patients received atezolizumab, given as 1,200 mg intravenously every 3 weeks. Samples of blood were analyzed 3 weeks (second dose) and 6 weeks after treatment start. The median T cell count in blood samples was 141,255.

Findings and limits, study-wide: Durable-benefit patients showed greater tumor-associated blood clone expansion at 3 weeks.

To note about this clone: Antigen: not known.

Assay: immunoSEQ multiplex PCR; the TCRdb copy retains only in-frame clones and omits some. Of some 84,000 clones in the sample, 82% are singletons; the top ten hold 8% to 10%. The V end was cut by 2 bases, the J end by 7 bases, with 17 bases between. The CDR3 consists of 15 residues. Germline-derived CDR1 and CDR2 are LGHNA and YNFKEQ. The source of this sequence is a man aged 70 or older with urothelial cancer. The sample was PBMCs, taken around atezolizumab (anti-PD-L1) treatment. V gene TRBV4-2 combines with J gene TRBJ2-5; no clear D. The CDR3 here is CASSQSVDTRLTQYF. CDR3 DNA: TGTGCCAGCAGCCAAAGTGTAGACACCCGATTGACCCAGTACTTC.